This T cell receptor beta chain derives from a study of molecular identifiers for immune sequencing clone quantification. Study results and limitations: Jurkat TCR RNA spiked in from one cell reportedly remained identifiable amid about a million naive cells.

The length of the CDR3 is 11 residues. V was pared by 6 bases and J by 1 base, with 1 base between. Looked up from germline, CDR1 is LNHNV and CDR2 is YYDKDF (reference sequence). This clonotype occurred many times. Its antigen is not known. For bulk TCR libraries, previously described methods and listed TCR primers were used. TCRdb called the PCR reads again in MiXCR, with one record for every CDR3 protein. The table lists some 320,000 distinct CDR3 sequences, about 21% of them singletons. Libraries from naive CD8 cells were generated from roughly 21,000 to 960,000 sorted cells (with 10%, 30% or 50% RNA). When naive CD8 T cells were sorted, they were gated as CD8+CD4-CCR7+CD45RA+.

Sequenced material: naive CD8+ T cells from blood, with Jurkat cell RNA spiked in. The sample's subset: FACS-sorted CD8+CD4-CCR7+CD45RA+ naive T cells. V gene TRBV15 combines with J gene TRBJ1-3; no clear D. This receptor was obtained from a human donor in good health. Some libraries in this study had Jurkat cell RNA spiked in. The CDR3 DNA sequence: TGTGCCACCAGTTCTGGAAACACCATATATTTT. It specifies CATSSGNTIYF.